Presented here are 23 T cell receptor beta chains from one specimen sequenced in a study of T cells in lung cancer brain metastases. The assay was immunoSEQ multiplex PCR, and TCRdb's table has in-frame clones only and misses some. The sample records over 1,100 clones, 70% to 90% being singletons. The source material was tumor tissue from a brain metastasis. The receptors here all came from a woman between 45 and 60 years old with non-small cell lung cancer that had spread to the brain.

The CDR3 DNA follows: TGTGCCAGCAGTTCCCGAACAGGAGGACTTGGAAACACCATATATTTT. As protein: CASSSRTGGLGNTIYF. The rearrangement joins TRBV6-5 to TRBJ1-3; D is perhaps TRBD1 (5 bases). Trimming took off 4 bases at V and 3 bases at J, with 16 bases between the two ends. This CDR3 region has 16 residues. Germline lookup yields CDR1 MNHEY and CDR2 SVGAGI.

This CDR3 is CASSEPLSGSHQFF. CDR3 sequence (DNA): TGTGCCAGCAGTGAACCCCTTAGCGGGAGTCACCAGTTCTTC. This chain connects TRBV27 to TRBJ2-1, with 9 positions matching TRBD2. CDR1 is MNHEY and CDR2 is SMNVEV in the germline V gene (reference sequence). V lost 5 bases to trimming and J lost 13 bases; unmatched junction nucleotides: 12. CDR3 size: 14 residues.

The count of this clone is one. The chain is built from TRBV7-7 and TRBJ2-1; TRBD1 matches 9 bases. This CDR3 has 15 amino acids. The germline gives CDR1 SSHAT, CDR2 FNYEAQ (reference sequence). Trimming cost V 5 bases and J 6 bases; bases outside gene matches: 8. The CDR3 here is CASSPTGGQGNEQFF. The CDR3 bases are TGTGCCAGCAGCCCCACCGGGGGACAGGGCAATGAGCAGTTCTTC. Full variable domain (remainder filled in from reference TRBV7-7 and TRBJ2-1): GAGVSQSPRYKVTKRGQDVTLRCDPISSHATLYWYQQALGQGPEFLTYFNYEAQPDKSGLPSDRFSAERPEGSISTLTIQRTEQRDSAMYRCASSPTGGQGNEQFFGPGTRLTVL.

CDR3 sequence reads: CASSQGTLSYNEQFF. Here the CDR3 DNA reads TGCGCCAGCAGCCAGGGAACCCTCTCCTACAATGAGCAGTTCTTC. The chain uses TRBV4-1 and TRBJ2-1, with D hard to call. Trimming pared 3 bases from V and 0 bases from J, leaving 9 bases between. CDR3 size: 15 residues. In germline, CDR1 is MGHRA, CDR2 YSYEKL.

The chain uses TRBV19 and TRBJ2-3, with TRBD2 matching 9 bases. The CDR3 is made up of 16 amino acids. Trimming cost V 5 bases and J 0 bases; bases outside gene matches: 6. In germline, CDR1 is LNHDA, CDR2 SQIVND (reference sequence). The CDR3 DNA is TGTGCCAGTAGTCCAAAAACTAGCGGGAGCACAGATACGCAGTATTTT. Residues: CASSPKTSGSTDTQYF. Full variable domain (outside the CDR3, taken from reference TRBV19 and TRBJ2-3): DGGITQSPKYLFRKEGQNVTLSCEQNLNHDAMYWYRQDPGQGLRLIYYSQIVNDFQKGDIAEGYSVSREKKESFPLTVTSAQKNPTAFYLCASSPKTSGSTDTQYFGPGTRLTVL.

The chain couples TRBV7-2 to TRBJ1-3; D gene uncertain. The CDR3 has 15 residues. Trimming stripped 2 bases from V and 0 bases from J, with 8 bases between. CDR1 is SGHTA and CDR2 is FQGNSA in the germline V gene. The CDR3 DNA reads TGTGCCAGCAGCTTATCCGTCAGCTCTGGAAACACCATATATTTT. Its protein is CASSLSVSSGNTIYF.

The chain employs TRBV4-3 and TRBJ2-3; 11 nucleotides line up with TRBD2. Germline loops: CDR1 LGHNA, CDR2 YSLEER. V was clipped by 0 bases and J by 4 bases; unmatched bases: 9. CDR3 length: 18 residues. CDR3 bases: TGCGCCAGCAGCCAAGACGGCACTAGCGGGAGTTTAGCAGATACGCAGTATTTT. Protein sequence: CASSQDGTSGSLADTQYF.

V is TRBV4-2 and J is TRBJ2-1, with TRBD2 matching 15 bases. The CDR3 covers 19 residues. Germline loops: CDR1 LGHNA, CDR2 YNFKEQ. Trimming took 0 bases from V and 9 from J; bases not matched to a gene: 12. The CDR3 nucleotides are TGTGCCAGCAGCCAAGATACGGGACTAGCGGGAGGCGTTTTCGGTGAGCAGTTCTTC. Protein: CASSQDTGLAGGVFGEQFF.

The chain carries TRBV6-5 and TRBJ2-5; D possibly uses TRBD1 or TRBD2 (5 bases each). Germline V gene data show CDR1 as MNHEY and CDR2 as SVGAGI. The CDR3 loop spans 12 amino acids. V was clipped by 1 base and J by 5 bases, with 5 bases between them. The CDR3 DNA reads TGTGCCAGCAGTTACTGGGGGGAGACCCAGTACTTC. Its protein is CASSYWGETQYF.

The CDR3 DNA reads as TGTGCCAGCAGCAAGCAGGGAGTGAACACTGAAGCTTTCTTT. It specifies CASSKQGVNTEAFF. This chain joins TRBV5-6 and TRBJ1-1; maybe TRBD1 (5 bases). The germline V gene encodes CDR1 SGHDT and CDR2 YYEEEE. The ends were cut back, 4 bases at V and 0 bases at J, with 10 bases in the middle. The CDR3 is 14 amino acids.

V and J are TRBV6-1 and TRBJ2-7, with a weak D call TRBD2 (6 bases). This CDR3 contains 15 residues. The germline V gene encodes CDR1 MNHNS and CDR2 SASEGT. Trimming took off 7 bases at V and 2 bases at J, with 18 bases between the two ends. The CDR3, as DNA: TGTGCCAGCACCCAAGGACTTAGCGGTGCCTACGAGCAGTACTTC. Translating gives CASTQGLSGAYEQYF.

The chain is built from TRBV19 and TRBJ2-5, with a tentative D call TRBD2 (5 bases). Germline V gene data show CDR1 as LNHDA and CDR2 as SQIVND (reference sequence). Trimming stripped 1 base from V and 1 base from J, with 13 bases between. The CDR3 is made up of 16 amino acids. CDR3 in amino acids: CASSIAVQRSQETQYF. The CDR3 DNA reads as TGTGCCAGTAGTATAGCGGTACAGCGGAGCCAAGAGACCCAGTACTTC.

The J gene is TRBJ2-7, the V gene TRBV7-2; D call uncertain. This CDR3 is 14 amino acids long. Trimming pared 3 bases from V and 3 bases from J, leaving 12 bases between. Germline V CDR1 and CDR2: SGHTA, FQGNSA. The CDR3 region is CASSFTGRYYEQYF. The CDR3 DNA is TGTGCCAGCAGCTTTACCGGCCGTTACTACGAGCAGTACTTC. Together with reference TRBV7-2 and TRBJ2-7, the CDR3 gives the full variable domain: GAGVSQSPSNKVTEKGKDVELRCDPISGHTALYWYRQSLGQGLEFLIYFQGNSAPDKSGLPSDRFSAERTGGSVSTLTIQRTQQEDSAVYLCASSFTGRYYEQYFGPGTRLTVT.

DNA for the CDR3: TGCGCCAGCAGCCAAGAGCCCTTTACAGGGCACGAGCAGTACTTC. Translation gives CASSQEPFTGHEQYF. The chain couples TRBV4-3 to TRBJ2-7; D might be TRBD1 (6 bases). V lost 0 bases, J lost 5 bases, and 14 bases lay in between. CDR1 and CDR2 (germline): LGHNA, YSLEER. This CDR3 region has 15 residues.

J is TRBJ2-3 and V is TRBV9, with TRBD1 as a possible D gene (5 bases). The germline V and J ends were trimmed by 4 bases and 4 bases, with 13 bases remaining between them. Germline V gives CDR1 SGDLS, CDR2 YYNGEE. The CDR3 is 14 residues long. CDR3 loop: CASSLTEYSDTQYF. The CDR3, as DNA: TGTGCCAGCAGCTTGACAGAGTACTCAGATACGCAGTATTTT.

The chain joins TRBV5-5 to TRBJ1-5, with 7 nucleotides matching TRBD1. The V gene end was trimmed by 4 bases and the J gene end by 2 bases; junction bases not matched to a gene: 6. Germline V gives CDR1 SGHKS, CDR2 YYEKEE (reference sequence). This CDR3 region has 15 residues. Here the CDR3 DNA reads TGTGCCAGCAGCGACAGGGTCGGGCGCAATCAGCCCCAGCATTTT. This codes for CASSDRVGRNQPQHF.

The genes are TRBV28 and TRBJ1-6, with 8 bases matching TRBD1. From germline, CDR1 is MDHEN and CDR2 SYDVKM. J lost 8 bases, V lost 5 bases, and 8 bases had no gene match. The CDR3 sequence is 15 residues long. The CDR3 DNA reads as TGTGCCAGCAGTCGCCCGACAGGGGCCCATTCACCCCTCCACTTT. It yields the protein CASSRPTGAHSPLHF.

V and J are TRBV29-1 and TRBJ2-5, with D unresolved. This CDR3 has 12 amino acids. The V end lost 7 bases, the J end lost 5 bases, and 14 bases lay between the germline ends. CDR1 is SQVTM, CDR2 ANQGSEA, per germline. CDR3 sequence reads: CSGGALRETQYF. In DNA, the CDR3 is TGCAGCGGCGGAGCTCTTCGGGAGACCCAGTACTTC.

This clone came up a few times. This chain links TRBV5-1 with TRBJ2-7, with 8 bases that match TRBD2. The germline CDR1 and CDR2 sequences are SGHRS and YFSETQ. The junction had 7 bases not matched to a gene; V was cut back by 4 bases and J by 7 bases. The CDR3 has 13 residues. CDR3 protein: CASSREGRWEQYF. The CDR3 nucleotides read TGCGCCAGCAGCCGGGAGGGCCGGTGGGAGCAGTACTTC.

Points on this clone: Germline and junction disagree at one end, which may indicate a read error. As DNA, the CDR3 is TGTGCCTGGAGTGCCCCCACCCAGGGAAACATTGAAGCTTTCTTT. It is translated as CAWSAPTQGNIEAFF. The gene calls are TRBV30 and TRBJ1-1; D is possibly TRBD1 (5 bases). CDR1 GTSNPN and CDR2 SVGIG come from the germline V gene (reference sequence). The CDR3 has 15 amino acids.

This chain links TRBV30 with TRBJ1-1, with a possible D match to TRBD1 (5 bases). This CDR3 is built from 11 residues. V was cut by 4 bases and J by 4 bases, with 7 bases left in between. CDR1 is GTSNPN and CDR2 is SVGIG in the germline V gene (reference sequence). The CDR3 DNA is TGTGCCTGGACAGGGCGCACTGAAGCTTTCTTT. It codes for CAWTGRTEAFF.

This rearrangement joins TRBV6-5 to TRBJ2-1; D is uncertain. Germline values: CDR1 MNHEY, CDR2 SVGAGI. The CDR3 length is 11 residues. Between the trimmed V and J ends, which lost 2 bases and 10 bases, there was a span of 6 bases. CDR3 sequence reads: CASSYLREQFF. The CDR3 DNA follows: TGTGCCAGCAGTTACCTGCGCGAGCAGTTCTTC.

The chain uses TRBV25-1 and TRBJ2-3; 11 nucleotides line up with TRBD2. The CDR3 has 16 amino acids. Germline CDR1 reads MGHDK; CDR2 reads SYGVNS. V lost 7 bases and J lost 3; bases outside the gene matches: 9. For the CDR3, the DNA is TGTGCCAGCACACCAGGGACTAGCGGAGAGACAGATACGCAGTATTTT. This encodes CASTPGTSGETDTQYF.